The source of this T cell receptor (beta chain) is a study of blood T cell repertoires in COVID-19. Study-level information: Samples came from the United States, Italy and Spain, spanning acute and convalescent COVID-19. T cells, B-cell-depleted T cells, or PBMCs provided the cDNA or gDNA that served as material.

Per the original data handling: Estimation of nucleated cell counts was performed using reference gene primer amplification. TCRdb's copy holds only in-frame clones and misses some; the assay was immunoSEQ multiplex PCR. V, J and clone size were drawn from that table, and D and trimming were deduced from the DNA. The sample consists of more than 250,000 clones, roughly 86% of them appearing once. The CDR3 sequence is 16 residues long. CDR1 is LNHDA and CDR2 is SQIVND in the germline V gene (reference sequence). V dropped 7 bases and J dropped 0 bases, with 15 bases sitting between them. Sequences were obtained from peripheral blood. The V and J genes are TRBV19 and TRBJ2-2; TRBD1 might be the D (6 bases). This clonotype was obtained from a human donor in a cohort sampled during active COVID-19. The CDR3 here is CASILKGTPNTGELFF. The CDR3 DNA is TGTGCCAGTATTCTCAAAGGGACACCGAACACCGGGGAGCTGTTTTTT.